This T cell receptor beta chain was retrieved from a study of T cell changes during pregnancy in multiple sclerosis. Profiled with immunoSEQ multiplex PCR; TCRdb holds only in-frame clones, not every one. The sample consists of tens of thousands of clones, 90% of them appearing once. Germline values: CDR1 SNHLY, CDR2 FYNNEI. V dropped 2 bases and J dropped 3 bases, with 16 bases sitting between them. This CDR3 is 16 amino acids long. The TCR comes from a female donor in good health, enrolled as a control in a pregnancy study. The specimen comprised peripheral blood, sampled in the first trimester of pregnancy. The chain employs TRBV2 and TRBJ1-2; D unresolved. CDR3 region: CASSEIAGSLYYGYTF. The CDR3 nucleotides are TGTGCCAGCAGTGAAATTGCGGGGTCCCTTTACTATGGCTACACCTTC.